Listed below are T cell receptor beta chains from one sample, sequenced in a study of T cell responses to AZD1222 COVID-19 vaccine. Profiling relied on immunoSEQ multiplex PCR, and the TCRdb table lists in-frame clones only, not all of them. Of some 92,000 clones in the sample, around nine tenths were seen once. The sample was peripheral blood, taken on day 0 of MenACWY control vaccination. The receptor set was obtained from an adult in good health. Each CDR3 is given with its conserved first and last residue. A D gene is named only where the DNA matches it firmly. Expanded clones are given a class, and other clones once, few, many or no size at all.

V gene	clone size	D gene	J gene	CDR3 protein	CDR3 DNA
TRBV7-3	-	-	TRBJ1-6	CASSPGYGNSPLHF	TGTGCCAGCAGCCCCGGGTACGGCAATTCACCCCTCCACTTT
TRBV6-5	-	-	TRBJ2-3	CASSSSVVTDTQYF	TGTGCCAGCAGTTCTAGCGTTGTCACAGATACGCAGTATTTT
TRBV19	-	-	TRBJ2-7	CASSIVGGSYEQYF	TGTGCCAGTAGTATAGTAGGTGGATCCTACGAGCAGTACTTC
TRBV19	-	TRBD1	TRBJ1-5	CASRGGGVGQPQHF	TGTGCCAGTAGGGGAGGGGGCGTGGGGCAGCCCCAGCATTTT
TRBV19	-	-	TRBJ2-1	CASSPGLLNEQFF	TGTGCCAGTAGTCCGGGACTTTTAAATGAGCAGTTCTTC
TRBV19	-	-	TRBJ1-6	CASIHRAGDSPLHF	TGTGCCAGTATCCACAGGGCAGGGGATTCACCCCTCCACTTT
TRBV11-2	-	TRBD1	TRBJ2-7	CASSSPGGQGAYEQYF	TGTGCCAGCAGCTCACCCGGAGGGCAGGGGGCTTACGAGCAGTACTTC
TRBV19	-	TRBD1	TRBJ2-2	CASRYPGTATGELFF	TGTGCCAGTAGGTATCCCGGGACAGCCACCGGGGAGCTGTTTTTT
TRBV19	-	TRBD1	TRBJ2-1	CASSTRDSYNEQFF	TGTGCCAGTAGTACCCGGGACAGCTACAATGAGCAGTTCTTC
TRBV5-1	-	-	TRBJ1-5	CASSLGGDNQPQHF	TGCGCCAGCAGCTTGGGCGGGGACAATCAGCCCCAGCATTTT
TRBV5-6	-	TRBD2	TRBJ2-2	CASSFGTSGGTGELFF	TGTGCCAGCAGCTTCGGGACTAGCGGGGGCACCGGGGAGCTGTTTTTT
TRBV4-3	-	-	TRBJ2-1	CASSQGVGREQFF	TGCGCCAGCAGCCAAGGGGTGGGAAGAGAGCAGTTCTTC
TRBV3-1/TRBV3-2	once	-	TRBJ2-1	CASRVRYEQFF	TGTGCCAGCAGAGTTCGGTATGAGCAGTTCTTC
TRBV29-1	-	-	TRBJ1-1	CSVEGRGGSTEAFF	TGCAGCGTTGAAGGACGGGGAGGGAGTACTGAAGCTTTCTTT
TRBV19	-	-	TRBJ2-7	CASSISGARSYEQYF	TGTGCCAGTAGTATATCCGGGGCCCGATCCTACGAGCAGTACTTC
TRBV21-1	-	-	TRBJ1-6	CASSKTPGQYPNSPLHF	TGTGCCAGCAGCAAAACCCCGGGACAGTACCCAAATTCACCCCTCCACTTT
TRBV4-2	-	-	TRBJ1-1	CASSIPGRMNTEAFF	TGTGCCAGCAGCATACCGGGACGGATGAACACTGAAGCTTTCTTT
TRBV20-1	-	TRBD2	TRBJ2-3	CSASTSGRGTDTQYF	TGCAGTGCTAGTACTAGCGGGAGGGGCACAGATACGCAGTATTTT
TRBV28	-	TRBD1	TRBJ2-1	CASRETGSSYNEQFF	TGTGCCAGCAGGGAGACAGGGAGCTCCTACAATGAGCAGTTCTTC
TRBV4-2	-	-	TRBJ1-6	CASSQDPNRVGALHF	TGTGCCAGCAGCCAAGATCCTAACAGGGTGGGAGCCCTCCACTTT
TRBV28	-	TRBD1	TRBJ1-4	CASSGTGEGGEKLFF	TGTGCCAGCAGCGGGACAGGGGAAGGGGGTGAAAAACTGTTTTTT
TRBV27	-	TRBD2	TRBJ2-2	CASGTTNTGELFF	TGTGCCAGCGGGACTACGAACACCGGGGAGCTGTTTTTT
TRBV5-1	-	-	TRBJ2-5	CASSKDSSRETQYF	TGCGCCAGCAGCAAGGACAGCTCGAGGGAGACCCAGTACTTC
TRBV24-1	-	-	TRBJ1-2	CATSDRTDSYGYTF	TGTGCCACCAGTGATCGGACAGACTCCTATGGCTACACCTTC
TRBV4-3	few	-	TRBJ2-6	CASSQEGQGGANVLTF	TGCGCCAGCAGCCAAGAAGGGCAGGGTGGGGCCAACGTCCTGACTTTC
TRBV7-9	-	-	TRBJ1-2	CASSSPTDRYGYTF	TGTGCCAGCAGCTCCCCGACAGACCGCTATGGCTACACCTTC
TRBV7-2	once	-	TRBJ1-1	CASSSGGGDTEAFF	TGTGCCAGCAGCTCCGGAGGTGGGGACACTGAAGCTTTCTTT
TRBV6-2/TRBV6-3	-	-	TRBJ2-6	CASSRWTGNSGANVLTF	TGTGCCAGCAGCCGGTGGACGGGTAACTCTGGGGCCAACGTCCTGACTTTC
TRBV5-6	-	-	TRBJ1-5	CASSLSSGRQPQHF	TGTGCCAGCAGCTTGTCGTCAGGGCGTCAGCCCCAGCATTTT
TRBV6-2/TRBV6-3	-	TRBD2	TRBJ2-3	CASSYFALAGRAKDTQYF	TGTGCCAGCAGTTACTTTGCCTTAGCGGGCCGGGCCAAAGATACGCAGTATTTT
TRBV5-1	-	-	TRBJ2-7	CASSSGQSGKEQYF	TGCGCCAGCAGCTCCGGACAGTCCGGAAAGGAGCAGTACTTC
TRBV6-5	-	-	TRBJ2-2	CASSKSGTFTGELFF	TGTGCCAGCAGTAAATCCGGGACTTTCACCGGGGAGCTGTTTTTT
TRBV6-6	-	-	TRBJ2-7	CASRPGTSLSYEQYF	TGTGCCAGCAGACCCGGGACGTCTCTCTCCTACGAGCAGTACTTC
TRBV7-9	-	TRBD1	TRBJ2-7	CASSSGGQASYEQYF	TGTGCCAGCAGCTCCGGTGGACAGGCCTCCTACGAGCAGTACTTC
TRBV3-1/TRBV3-2	-	-	TRBJ2-1	CASSQDSVSYNEQFF	TGTGCCAGCAGCCAAGACTCGGTCTCCTACAATGAGCAGTTCTTC
TRBV6-1	-	-	TRBJ1-4	CASSERGLGEKLFF	TGTGCCAGCAGTGAAAGGGGACTTGGAGAAAAACTGTTTTTT
TRBV5-4	-	-	TRBJ2-5	CASRKGEQETQYF	TGTGCCAGCAGAAAGGGAGAGCAGGAGACCCAGTACTTC
TRBV27	-	-	TRBJ2-7	CASARGVGQIYEQYF	TGTGCCAGCGCCCGGGGGGTGGGACAGATCTACGAGCAGTACTTC
TRBV5-1	-	-	TRBJ2-6	CASSAKQGSIFGGSPSGANVLTF	TGCGCCAGCAGCGCAAAACAGGGGTCTATCTTTGGGGGGTCCCCCTCTGGGGCCAACGTCCTGACTTTC
TRBV7-2	-	TRBD1	TRBJ1-4	CASSHHRGTNEKLFF	TGTGCCAGCAGCCACCACAGGGGGACTAATGAAAAACTGTTTTTT
TRBV15	-	TRBD2	TRBJ2-7	CATSREPAASGYYEQYF	TGTGCCACCAGCAGAGAGCCCGCGGCTAGCGGGTACTACGAGCAGTACTTC
TRBV7-2	-	TRBD1	TRBJ1-2	CASSRRQGATDYGYTF	TGTGCCAGCAGCCGCCGACAGGGGGCCACGGACTATGGCTACACCTTC
TRBV4-2	-	TRBD2	TRBJ2-3	CASSQGTSGGSTDTQYF	TGTGCCAGCAGCCAAGGGACTAGCGGGGGGAGCACAGATACGCAGTATTTT
TRBV19	-	TRBD1	TRBJ2-2	CASGGQIGTGELFF	TGTGCCAGTGGGGGACAGATCGGAACCGGGGAGCTGTTTTTT